The 27 T cell receptor beta chains listed next were all sequenced from one sample in a study of blood T cell repertoires in COVID-19. The assay was immunoSEQ multiplex PCR, and TCRdb's table has in-frame clones only and misses some. The repertoire holds about 88,000 clones, with more than 70% as singletons. Input material: peripheral blood. The receptors here all came from a woman aged 80 or older with acute or convalescent COVID-19.

This chain links TRBV2 with TRBJ1-1, with unresolved D. The CDR3 is 16 residues long. Between the trimmed V and J ends, which lost 7 bases and 0 bases, there was a span of 18 bases. The germline V gene encodes CDR1 SNHLY and CDR2 FYNNEI. CDR3 loop: CASTRMMRPVNTEAFF. The DNA of the CDR3 is TGTGCCAGCACCAGGATGATGAGACCGGTGAACACTGAAGCTTTCTTT.

The chain joins TRBV4-2 to TRBJ2-3; 7 bases map to TRBD1. V lost 3 bases to trimming and J lost 6 bases; unmatched junction nucleotides: 9. CDR1 and CDR2 (germline): LGHNA, YNFKEQ. This CDR3 comprises 15 residues. CDR3 nucleotides: TGTGCCAGCAGCCACGACACAGGGGAAGGGGATACGCAGTATTTT. It encodes CASSHDTGEGDTQYF.

This sequence joins TRBV30 and TRBJ1-2, with D possibly being TRBD1 (5 bases). CDR1 is GTSNPN and CDR2 is SVGIG in the germline V gene (reference sequence). V dropped 1 base and J dropped 4 bases, with 13 bases sitting between them. The CDR3 is made up of 14 amino acids. The CDR3 DNA is TGTGCCTGGAGTGGAAACAGGCAGGCCTATGGCTACACCTTC. Protein sequence: CAWSGNRQAYGYTF.

The V gene is TRBV2, the J gene TRBJ2-7; 15 positions match TRBD2. Germline CDR1 reads SNHLY; CDR2 reads FYNNEI. V trimming: 9 bases; J trimming: 3 bases; junction bases outside the gene matches: 6. The CDR3 totals 15 residues. The CDR3 region is CASGGLAGGLYEQYF. CDR3 in DNA: TGTGCCAGTGGAGGACTAGCGGGGGGGCTCTACGAGCAGTACTTC.

In this sample, this clone turned up a few times. This chain uses TRBV19 with TRBJ1-5; 7 bases agree with TRBD1. The CDR3 loop spans 13 amino acids. J was trimmed by 5 bases and V by 5 bases; bases with no gene match: 3. Germline V gives CDR1 LNHDA, CDR2 SQIVND (reference sequence). CDR3 loop: CASSGTGDQPQHF. CDR3 sequence (DNA): TGTGCCAGTAGTGGTACAGGGGATCAGCCCCAGCATTTT.

The chain links TRBV7-8 to TRBJ1-2; tentative D call: TRBD1 (5 bases). V was pared by 4 bases and J by 5 bases, with 14 bases between. The germline V gene encodes CDR1 SGHVS and CDR2 FQNEAQ. The CDR3 spans 14 residues. CDR3 loop: CASSSYRFEYGYTF. The CDR3 nucleotides are TGTGCCAGCAGCTCGTACAGGTTCGAATATGGCTACACCTTC.

This clone was detected only once. The DNA for the CDR3 is TGTGCCAGCAGTCCTCGGACGGAGGGTAGTGGCTACACCTTC. It is translated as CASSPRTEGSGYTF. The chain recombines TRBV2 with TRBJ1-2; the D is unclear. V lost 5 bases and J 7 bases, leaving 17 bases between the germline ends. The CDR3 loop spans 14 amino acids. From germline, CDR1 is SNHLY and CDR2 FYNNEI.

The V gene is TRBV14, the J gene TRBJ2-7, with 9 nucleotides matching TRBD1. The CDR3 totals 15 residues. Germline V gives CDR1 SGHDN, CDR2 FVKESK. J lost 4 bases, V lost 4 bases, and 8 bases had no gene match. CDR3 in amino acids: CASSRPGQGRYEQYF. CDR3 nucleotides: TGTGCCAGCAGCCGCCCAGGACAGGGGCGTTACGAGCAGTACTTC.

This chain connects TRBV12-5 to TRBJ1-1; D not certain. CDR3 length: 14 amino acids. Trimming cost V 1 base and J 9 bases, with 15 bases left between them. Germline CDR1 reads LGHNT; CDR2 reads FRNRAP. The CDR3 sequence: CASGLGVGGRKAFF. CDR3 nucleotides: TGTGCTAGTGGTTTGGGAGTTGGAGGTCGTAAAGCTTTCTTT.

V and J are TRBV3-1 (or the pseudogene TRBV3-2) and TRBJ2-5; tentative D call: TRBD2 (5 bases). The germline V gene encodes CDR1 LGHDT and CDR2 YNNKEL (reference sequence). The CDR3 runs to 12 residues. Trimming shortened V by 4 bases and J by 5 bases, and 8 bases separated the two germline ends. The chain's CDR3 is CASSPRGETQYF. CDR3 bases: TGTGCCAGCAGCCCTCGGGGTGAGACCCAGTACTTC.

The chain uses TRBV23-1 and TRBJ1-2; 7 positions match TRBD1. TRBV23-1 carries the ORF label, with uncertain function. V dropped 7 bases and J dropped 8; count of bases not matched to a gene: 16. The CDR3 extends over 15 amino acids. DNA of the CDR3: TGCGCCAGCATTCGGGACAGAGAGTCCCGGGAGGGCTACACCTTC. Translation gives CASIRDRESREGYTF.

This clone appeared a single time. The chain employs TRBV30 and TRBJ1-6; D ambiguous. Germline CDR1 is GTSNPN and CDR2 is SVGIG (reference sequence). This CDR3 region has 20 residues. V was shortened by 0 bases and J by 0 bases, with 21 bases between the two germline ends. This CDR3 is CAWSVFPLSLEGSYNSPLHF. DNA for the CDR3: TGTGCCTGGAGTGTATTTCCCCTATCCCTCGAGGGCTCCTATAATTCACCCCTCCACTTT.

The chain carries TRBV15 and TRBJ2-2, with TRBD1 matching over 7 bases. Per the germline V gene, CDR1 is LNHNV and CDR2 is YYDKDF (reference sequence). CDR3 length: 16 residues. V dropped 0 bases and J dropped 3; count of bases not matched to a gene: 4. The chain's CDR3 is CATSRDQGVYTGELFF. CDR3 DNA: TGTGCCACCAGCAGAGATCAGGGGGTGTACACCGGGGAGCTGTTTTTT.

This clone was seen only a few times. The J gene is TRBJ1-5, the V gene TRBV12-3 or TRBV12-4; D uncertain. The CDR3 consists of 12 residues. Trimming removed 3 bases at V and 6 bases at J, with 6 bases between. The CDR3 nucleotides are TGTGCCAGCAGTTTTTCAGTTCAGCCCCAGCATTTT. Its protein product is CASSFSVQPQHF.

The rearrangement joins TRBV4-3 to TRBJ2-2, with 11 bases matching TRBD2. The CDR3 extends over 19 amino acids. Germline trimming cut 1 base from V and 2 bases from J; bases unmatched to any gene: 9. CDR1 is LGHNA, CDR2 YSLEER, per germline. The CDR3 is CASSQVSSGLAANTGELFF. Written as DNA, the CDR3 is TGCGCCAGCAGCCAAGTCAGTTCGGGACTAGCGGCAAACACCGGGGAGCTGTTTTTT.

This rearrangement joins TRBV3-1 (or the pseudogene TRBV3-2) to TRBJ2-5, with TRBD2 matching 7 bases. Trimming removed 5 bases from V and 7 bases from J; junction bases left unmatched: 7. The CDR3 is 13 amino acids. Germline-derived CDR1 and CDR2 are LGHDT and YNNKEL (reference sequence). CDR3 sequence reads: CASSGEGLGTQYF. The CDR3 bases are TGTGCCAGCAGCGGGGAGGGTCTAGGGACCCAGTACTTC.

The gene calls are TRBV5-6 and TRBJ1-1; TRBD1 is a possible D gene (6 bases). Germline V lookup: CDR1 SGHDT, CDR2 YYEEEE. Trimming took off 4 bases at V and 1 base at J, with 14 bases between the two ends. This CDR3 contains 15 residues. The DNA of the CDR3 is TGTGCCAGCAGCCCATTAGGGACATCGAACACTGAAGCTTTCTTT. Translation: CASSPLGTSNTEAFF. The complete variable domain, with remaining parts taken from reference TRBV5-6 and TRBJ1-1, reads DAGVTQSPTHLIKTRGQQVTLRCSPKSGHDTVSWYQQALGQGPQFIFQYYEEEERQRGNFPDRFSGHQFPNYSSELNVNALLLGDSALYLCASSPLGTSNTEAFFGQGTRLTVV.

The V call is TRBV7-2, the J call TRBJ2-5, with 9 bases lining up with TRBD2. Looked up from germline, CDR1 is SGHTA and CDR2 is FQGNSA. The CDR3 loop spans 16 amino acids. J lost 5 bases, V lost 4 bases, and 11 bases had no gene match. The CDR3 loop is CASSYLGAGGGETQYF. The CDR3 coding sequence is TGTGCCAGCAGCTACCTCGGGGCGGGAGGGGGCGAGACCCAGTACTTC.

The CDR3: CASSYMGGNTEAFF. CDR3 coding DNA: TGTGCCAGCAGTTATATGGGGGGTAACACTGAAGCTTTCTTT. The chain employs TRBV6-5 and TRBJ1-1, with a weak D call TRBD1 (5 bases). Between the trimmed V and J ends, which lost 3 bases and 2 bases, there was a span of 10 bases. The CDR3 totals 14 residues. Germline loops: CDR1 MNHEY, CDR2 SVGAGI.

The chain employs TRBV7-3 and TRBJ1-2; tentatively, D is TRBD1 (5 bases). The CDR3 is 15 residues long. Trimming removed 5 bases from V and 5 bases from J, with 18 bases in between. Germline V gives CDR1 SGHTA, CDR2 FQGTGA. CDR3 protein: CASSPRGGEQYGYTF. The CDR3 coding sequence is TGTGCCAGCAGCCCCCGGGGAGGGGAACAATATGGCTACACCTTC.

The V gene is TRBV27, the J gene TRBJ1-6; D possibly corresponds to TRBD1 (5 bases). Deletions cut 4 bases from V and 0 bases from J, with 10 bases between. Germline V gene lookup returns CDR1 MNHEY and CDR2 SMNVEV (reference sequence). The CDR3 extends over 16 amino acids. The chain's CDR3 is CASSSAGISYNSPLHF. The CDR3 DNA reads as TGTGCCAGCAGTTCGGCAGGGATCTCCTATAATTCACCCCTCCACTTT.

V usage is TRBV28 and J usage is TRBJ2-7; D uncertain. The CDR3 is 13 amino acids. Per germline, CDR1 MDHEN and CDR2 SYDVKM. The V end was cut by 4 bases, the J end by 0 bases, with 7 bases between. CDR3 nucleotide sequence: TGTGCCAGCAGTTACTCCAACTCCTACGAGCAGTACTTC. It specifies CASSYSNSYEQYF. Combining the CDR3 with reference TRBV28 and TRBJ2-7 gives the whole variable domain DVKVTQSSRYLVKRTGEKVFLECVQDMDHENMFWYRQDPGLGLRLIYFSYDVKMKEKGDIPEGYSVSREKKERFSLILESASTNQTSMYLCASSYSNSYEQYFGPGTRLTVT.

The V and J genes are TRBV12-3 or TRBV12-4 and TRBJ2-7; 8 bases align to TRBD1. The length of the CDR3 is 13 residues. Losses at the gene ends were 5 bases for V and 3 bases for J; bases not matched to a gene: 3. As DNA, the CDR3 is TGTGCCAGCAGTAGGACAGGGAACTACGAGCAGTACTTC. Translation gives CASSRTGNYEQYF.

V is TRBV7-2 and J is TRBJ2-5, with unresolved D. Germline CDR1 is SGHTA and CDR2 is FQGNSA. CDR3 length: 13 amino acids. The V gene lost 2 bases and the J gene lost 2 bases, with 6 bases spanning the gap. Here the CDR3 reads CASSLYSQETQYF. Here the CDR3 DNA reads TGTGCCAGCAGCTTATACTCTCAAGAGACCCAGTACTTC.

The V gene is TRBV5-1, the J gene TRBJ2-3; D is perhaps TRBD1 (5 bases). This CDR3 has 15 residues. The germline V and J ends were trimmed by 0 bases and 0 bases, with 8 bases remaining between them. CDR1 and CDR2 from the germline V gene are SGHRS and YFSETQ. In DNA, the CDR3 is TGCGCCAGCAGCTTGGACAGGAGCAGCACAGATACGCAGTATTTT. Translated, it gives CASSLDRSSTDTQYF. The variable domain in full, with the rest retrieved from reference TRBV5-1 and TRBJ2-3, is KAGVTQTPRYLIKTRGQQVTLSCSPISGHRSVSWYQQTPGQGLQFLFEYFSETQRNKGNFPGRFSGRQFSNSRSEMNVSTLELGDSALYLCASSLDRSSTDTQYFGPGTRLTVL.

The rearrangement links TRBV6-5 to TRBJ1-1; D is undetermined. CDR3 size: 14 residues. The V end lost 2 bases, the J end lost 4 bases, and 11 bases lay between the germline ends. Germline V gene lookup returns CDR1 MNHEY and CDR2 SVGAGI. The CDR3 sequence: CASSYTGRSTEAFF. The CDR3 DNA is TGTGCCAGCAGTTACACGGGAAGGAGCACTGAAGCTTTCTTT.

This chain uses TRBV3-1 (or the pseudogene TRBV3-2) with TRBJ1-6; weak D call: TRBD1 (6 bases). The CDR3 contains 16 residues. Germline CDR1 LGHDT, CDR2 YNNKEL (reference sequence). Trimming left V 3 bases short and J 10 bases short, with 19 bases between. This CDR3 is CASSQARTAGPSPLHF. CDR3 in DNA: TGTGCCAGCAGCCAGGCCCGGACAGCTGGTCCATCACCCCTCCACTTT.